Below, 6 T cell receptor beta chains from the same sample are listed, as sequenced in a study of identical twins. TCRdb reprocessed the 5' RACE reads with MiXCR, giving one entry per CDR3 protein. The table lists some 630,000 distinct CDR3 sequences, roughly 7.2% of them singletons. This sample also belongs to another study, concerning yellow fever vaccine responses in identical twins.

Material: PBMCs. Receptor source: a woman aged 18-29 years in good health.

The table lists this clonotype with many counts. This chain uses TRBV21-1 with TRBJ1-2. TRBV21-1 is a pseudogene segment. CDR3 length equals 15 residues. CDR3 protein: CASSKATLHDYGYTF. DNA of the CDR3: TGTGCCAGCAGCAAAGCCACCCTACACGACTATGGCTACACCTTC.

The rearrangement links TRBV20-1 to TRBJ2-7; 9 bases agree with TRBD1. The junction had 8 bases not matched to a gene; V was cut back by 8 bases and J by 0 bases. The CDR3 totals 14 residues. Germline-derived CDR1 and CDR2 are DFQATT and SNEGSKA (reference sequence). The CDR3 here is CSPKGQGPSYEQYF. The DNA for the CDR3 is TGCAGTCCCAAAGGACAGGGGCCCTCCTACGAGCAGTACTTC.

The rearrangement links TRBV7-8 to TRBJ2-3; the D gene is possibly TRBD1 (5 bases). The CDR3 runs to 14 residues. Trimming removed 1 base from V and 6 bases from J, with 11 bases in between. Germline V lookup: CDR1 SGHVS, CDR2 FQNEAQ. CDR3: CASSLGRVMDTQYF. The CDR3 nucleotides are TGTGCCAGCAGCTTAGGCAGGGTTATGGATACGCAGTATTTT. Filled out from reference TRBV7-8 and TRBJ2-3, the complete variable domain reads GAGVSQSPRYKVAKRGQDVALRCDPISGHVSLFWYQQALGQGPEFLTYFQNEAQLDKSGLPSDRFFAERPEGSVSTLKIQRTQQEDSAVYLCASSLGRVMDTQYFGPGTRLTVL.

This clonotype has a handful of counts. The V gene is TRBV7-3, the J gene TRBJ2-2; 11 nucleotides agree with TRBD2. The CDR3 is 16 residues long. V was pared by 4 bases and J by 1 base, with 2 bases of the junction left unmatched. Germline CDR1 and CDR2: SGHTA and FQGTGA. CDR3 DNA: TGTGCCAGCAGCTCCGGGACTAGCGGGAACACCGGGGAGCTGTTTTTT. It yields the protein CASSSGTSGNTGELFF. The variable domain in full, completed from reference TRBV7-3 and TRBJ2-2, reads GAGVSQTPSNKVTEKGKYVELRCDPISGHTALYWYRQSLGQGPEFLIYFQGTGAADDSGLPNDRFFAVRPEGSVSTLKIQRTERGDSAVYLCASSSGTSGNTGELFFGEGSRLTVL.

V is TRBV5-1 and J is TRBJ2-7; TRBD2 might be the D (6 bases). The ends were cut back, 1 base at V and 5 bases at J, with 13 bases in the middle. From germline, CDR1 is SGHRS and CDR2 YFSETQ. The CDR3 spans 14 residues. CDR3 coding DNA: TGCGCCAGCAGCTTGACAGGCGGGACGGACGAGCAGTACGTC. This translates into CASSLTGGTDEQYV.

The J gene is TRBJ2-1, the V gene TRBV20-1; 8 positions agree with TRBD2. V was pared by 3 bases and J by 4 bases, with 2 bases of the junction left unmatched. Germline CDR1 DFQATT, CDR2 SNEGSKA (reference sequence). The length of the CDR3 is 13 residues. CDR3 region: CSASGREYNEQFF. The DNA for the CDR3 is TGCAGTGCTAGCGGGAGGGAATACAATGAGCAGTTCTTC.